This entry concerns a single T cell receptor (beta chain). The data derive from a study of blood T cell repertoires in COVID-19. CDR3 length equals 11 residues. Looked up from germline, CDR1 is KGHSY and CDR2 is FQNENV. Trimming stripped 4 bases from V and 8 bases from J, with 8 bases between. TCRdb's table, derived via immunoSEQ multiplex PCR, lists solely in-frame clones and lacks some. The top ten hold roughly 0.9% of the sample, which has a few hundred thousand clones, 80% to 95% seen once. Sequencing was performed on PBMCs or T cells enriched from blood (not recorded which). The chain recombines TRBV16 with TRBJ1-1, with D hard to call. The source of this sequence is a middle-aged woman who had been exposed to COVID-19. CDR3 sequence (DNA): TGTGCCAGCAGCCCCAAGAGGGAAGCTTTCTTT. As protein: CASSPKREAFF. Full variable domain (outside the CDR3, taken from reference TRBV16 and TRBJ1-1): GEEVAQTPKHLVRGEGQKAKLYCAPIKGHSYVFWYQQVLKNEFKFLISFQNENVFDETGMPKERFSAKCLPNSPCSLEIQATKLEDSAVYFCASSPKREAFFGQGTRLTVV.